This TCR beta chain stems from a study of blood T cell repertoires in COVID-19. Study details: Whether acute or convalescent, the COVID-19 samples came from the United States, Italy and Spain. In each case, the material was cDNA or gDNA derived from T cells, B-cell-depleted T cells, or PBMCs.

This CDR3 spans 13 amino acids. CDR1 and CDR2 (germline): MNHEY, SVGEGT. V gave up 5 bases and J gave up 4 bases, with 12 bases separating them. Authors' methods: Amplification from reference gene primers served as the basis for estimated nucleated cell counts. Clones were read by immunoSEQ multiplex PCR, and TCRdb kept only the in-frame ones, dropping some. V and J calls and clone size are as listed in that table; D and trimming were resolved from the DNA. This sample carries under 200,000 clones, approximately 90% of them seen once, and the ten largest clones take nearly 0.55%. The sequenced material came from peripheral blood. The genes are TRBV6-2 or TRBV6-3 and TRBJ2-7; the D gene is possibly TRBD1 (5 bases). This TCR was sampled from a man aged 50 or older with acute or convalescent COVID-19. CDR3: CASSDSPQYEQYV. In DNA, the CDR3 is TGTGCCAGCAGTGACAGTCCCCAATACGAGCAGTACGTC.